The 5 T cell receptor beta chains below were found in one sample sequenced in a study of CD8 T cells in ankylosing spondylitis. MiXCR, run by TCRdb on the 5' RACE reads, gives a single entry per CDR3 protein. The sample records a few hundred thousand distinct CDR3 sequences, 8% to 11% being singletons. The sample comprised blood, either unsorted or a sorted T cell fraction (not recorded which). Source of these receptors: a male donor with ankylosing spondylitis or in good health (not recorded which).

This clonotype was counted many times. The J gene is TRBJ2-3, the V gene TRBV5-6; D might be TRBD2 (5 bases). Trimming left V 4 bases short and J 3 bases short, with 15 bases between. The length of the CDR3 is 15 residues. Germline lookup yields CDR1 SGHDT and CDR2 YYEEEE. The CDR3 DNA follows: TGTGCCAGCAGCCGTTGGGGAGCCGCGACAGATACGCAGTATTTT. Its translation: CASSRWGAATDTQYF.

As for this clonotype: This may be a read error: a much more frequent sequence differs by one nucleotide. The V gene is TRBV6-1, the J gene TRBJ1-4; D gene ambiguous. This CDR3 spans 13 amino acids. Germline CDR1 reads MNHNS; CDR2 reads SASEGT. V lost 3 bases and J lost 11, with 13 bases in between. This chain's CDR3 is CASSDRTGDKLFF. The CDR3 DNA reads as TGTGCCAGCAGTGACCGGACGGGTGACAAACTGTTTTTT.

Of note for this clonotype: One junction end does not reproduce the germline sequence, and a read error may be involved. The V call is TRBV5-1, the J call TRBJ1-2; 7 nucleotides agree with TRBD1. In germline, CDR1 is SGHRS, CDR2 YFSETQ. The CDR3 loop spans 13 amino acids. For the CDR3, the DNA is TGCGCCAGCAGATTGGACAGGAACTATGGCTACACCTTC. It encodes CASRLDRNYGYTF.

This clonotype has a handful of counts. V usage is TRBV30 and J usage is TRBJ2-1; D ambiguous. Germline V gene sequence: CDR1 GTSNPN, CDR2 SVGIG (reference sequence). This CDR3 is built from 17 residues. The germline V and J ends were trimmed by 3 bases and 4 bases, with 22 bases remaining between them. The DNA of the CDR3 is TGTGCCTGGAGCTTCGGTCATAGTAGAAGGGATTACAATGAGCAGTTCTTC. Protein product: CAWSFGHSRRDYNEQFF.

The gene calls are TRBV7-9 and TRBJ2-7; D gene uncertain. The CDR3 covers 12 residues. Trimming left V 3 bases short and J 3 bases short, with 6 bases between. The V gene's germline CDR1 is SEHNR and CDR2 FQNEAQ (reference sequence). The CDR3 DNA follows: TGTGCCAGCAGCTTTAACGTCTACGAGCAGTACTTC. Protein product: CASSFNVYEQYF.